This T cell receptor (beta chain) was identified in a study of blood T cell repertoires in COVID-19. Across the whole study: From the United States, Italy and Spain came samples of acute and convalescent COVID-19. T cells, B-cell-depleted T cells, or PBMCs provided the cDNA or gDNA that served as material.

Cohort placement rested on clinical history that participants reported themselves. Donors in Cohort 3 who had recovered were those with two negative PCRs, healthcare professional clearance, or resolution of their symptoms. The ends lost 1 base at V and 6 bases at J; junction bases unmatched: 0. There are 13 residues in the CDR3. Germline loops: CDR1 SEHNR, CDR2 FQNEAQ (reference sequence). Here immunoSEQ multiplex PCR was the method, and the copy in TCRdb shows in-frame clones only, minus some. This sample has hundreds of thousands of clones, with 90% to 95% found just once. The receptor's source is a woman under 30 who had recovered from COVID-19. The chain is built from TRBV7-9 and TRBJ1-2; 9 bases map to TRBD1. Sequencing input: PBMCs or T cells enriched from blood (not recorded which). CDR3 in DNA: TGTGCCAGCAGCTTAGGGACAGGGGATGGCTACACCTTC. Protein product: CASSLGTGDGYTF.